These T cell receptor beta chains were read from a single sample in a study of T cells in Graves' hyperthyroidism and ophthalmopathy. MiXCR, run by TCRdb on the multiplex PCR reads, gives a single entry per CDR3 protein. In the table there are over 650,000 distinct CDR3 sequences, roughly 17% of which are singletons. Sequencing was performed on blood. These receptors came from a man aged 18-30 years with Graves' hyperthyroidism. The CDR3 runs from the conserved cysteine through the conserved F or W. D genes are given only for firm matches. Clone size is not always given. Where it is, it says once, few, many or a class for expanded clones.

V gene	J gene	D gene	clone size	CDR3 protein	CDR3 DNA
TRBV28	TRBJ2-4	-	-	CASSGGEEAKNIQYF	TGTGCCAGCAGTGGGGGCGAGGAAGCCAAAAACATTCAGTACTTC
TRBV28	TRBJ2-1	-	many	CASSLLGGGPSRNEQFF	TGTGCCAGCAGTTTATTAGGGGGAGGGCCATCAAGGAATGAGCAGTTCTTC
TRBV28	TRBJ2-1	TRBD1	many	CASSHRGRPYNEQFF	TGTGCCAGCAGTCACAGGGGGCGCCCCTACAATGAGCAGTTCTTC
TRBV2	TRBJ2-3	TRBD2	many	CASSDSSGSTDTQYF	TGTGCCAGCAGTGACTCTAGCGGGAGCACAGATACGCAGTATTTT
TRBV4-1	TRBJ1-2	-	-	CASSPREAPSGYTF	TGCGCCAGCAGCCCTAGGGAGGCCCCCTCAGGCTACACCTTC
TRBV11-3	TRBJ2-3	TRBD2	many	CASSSGLAGPQADTQYF	TGTGCCAGCAGCTCGGGACTAGCGGGACCGCAGGCAGATACGCAGTATTTT
TRBV19	TRBJ1-1	TRBD1	-	CASSVGQDTEAFF	TGTGCCAGTAGTGTCGGACAGGACACTGAAGCTTTCTTT
TRBV28	TRBJ2-5	-	many	CASRGLNGETQYF	TGTGCCAGCAGGGGGCTAAACGGAGAGACCCAGTACTTC
TRBV25-1	TRBJ2-1	-	few	CASSGGSRGLDEQFF	TGTGCCAGCAGTGGTGGTTCTCGCGGCTTAGATGAGCAGTTCTTC
TRBV28	TRBJ2-7	-	many	CASREGRYEQYF	TGTGCCAGCAGGGAGGGGAGGTACGAGCAGTACTTC
TRBV7-2	TRBJ2-1	-	-	CASRDEGSKQFF	TGTGCCAGCAGGGATGAGGGGTCTAAGCAGTTCTTC
TRBV5-6	TRBJ1-2	-	-	CASSFLDTDYGYTF	TGTGCCAGCAGCTTTCTGGACACCGACTATGGCTACACCTTC
TRBV28	TRBJ1-4	-	few	CASSDPKTNEKLFF	TGTGCCAGCAGTGACCCGAAGACTAATGAAAAACTGTTTTTT
TRBV18	TRBJ1-1	-	few	CASSPGVAGVNTEAFF	TGTGCCAGCTCACCAGGGGTGGCAGGGGTGAACACTGAAGCTTTCTTT
TRBV7-3	TRBJ2-3	-	few	CASSPRANTDTQYF	TGTGCCAGCAGCCCAAGGGCTAACACAGATACGCAGTATTTT
TRBV7-9	TRBJ1-1	-	many	CASSLGFVSTGTEAFF	TGTGCCAGCAGCTTAGGATTTGTGTCTACCGGCACTGAAGCTTTCTTT
TRBV27	TRBJ2-1	TRBD2	many	CASSLLRTSGRARNEQFF	TGTGCCAGCAGTTTATTACGGACTAGCGGGAGGGCTAGGAATGAGCAGTTCTTC
TRBV28	TRBJ2-2	-	few	CASSQSQSTGELFF	TGTGCCAGCAGTCAAAGCCAAAGCACCGGGGAGCTGTTTTTT
TRBV5-5	TRBJ2-7	TRBD2	few	CASSHRTSGDEQYF	TGTGCCAGCAGCCACAGGACTAGCGGTGACGAGCAGTACTTC
TRBV28	TRBJ1-1	TRBD1	-	CASSLRTGKSAFF	TGTGCCAGCAGTTTACGGACAGGGAAGAGTGCTTTCTTT
TRBV12-5	TRBJ2-1	TRBD1	-	CASGLSGGATYNEQFF	TGTGCTAGTGGTTTGTCAGGGGGAGCAACCTACAATGAGCAGTTCTTC
TRBV28	TRBJ2-5	-	many	CASRGLETQYF	TGTGCCAGCAGGGGTCTGGAGACCCAGTACTTC
TRBV28	TRBJ2-5	-	-	CASSLLLKETQYF	TGTGCCAGCAGTCTCCTTCTCAAAGAGACCCAGTACTTC
TRBV12-3/TRBV12-4	TRBJ2-1	TRBD2	many	CASRPSGSGEQFF	TGTGCCAGCAGGCCCAGCGGGAGCGGTGAGCAGTTCTTC
TRBV25-1	TRBJ2-5	TRBD1	few	CASSEIRDRYQETQYF	TGTGCCAGCAGTGAAATCAGGGACAGATACCAAGAGACCCAGTACTTC
TRBV2	TRBJ2-5	TRBD2	many	CASRTSTETQYF	TGTGCCAGCAGGACTAGCACGGAGACCCAGTACTTC
TRBV19	TRBJ1-4	-	few	CASSPGGGLGVEKLFF	TGTGCCAGTAGTCCCGGAGGTGGGTTGGGCGTTGAAAAACTGTTTTTT
TRBV20-1	TRBJ2-3	TRBD2	-	CSARGGGDFGVTQYF	TGCAGTGCTAGGGGGGGGGGGGACTTCGGTGTTACGCAGTATTTT
TRBV10-3	TRBJ2-5	-	few	CAISESIGETQYF	TGTGCCATCAGTGAGTCGATAGGGGAGACCCAGTACTTC
TRBV28	TRBJ1-2	-	many	CASSFEIYGYTF	TGTGCCAGCAGTTTTGAGATTTATGGCTACACCTTC
TRBV7-9	TRBJ2-6	-	few	CASSFLDADSGANVLTF	TGTGCCAGCAGCTTTCTAGATGCGGACTCTGGGGCCAACGTCCTGACTTTC
TRBV19	TRBJ2-7	-	-	CASSITGGREQYF	TGTGCCAGTAGTATAACCGGGGGGCGCGAGCAGTACTTC
TRBV11-2	TRBJ2-1	-	many	CASSPTRDPAMKQFF	TGTGCCAGCAGCCCTACCCGGGACCCAGCAATGAAGCAGTTCTTC
TRBV29-1	TRBJ2-7	TRBD1	many	CSVYRGSSYEQYF	TGCAGCGTCTACAGGGGAAGCTCCTACGAGCAGTACTTC
TRBV29-1	TRBJ2-2	TRBD2	few	CSVEDVRGRNTGELFF	TGCAGCGTTGAAGATGTGCGCGGGAGGAACACCGGGGAGCTGTTTTTT
TRBV5-1	TRBJ2-7	-	-	CASGLGVGYEQYF	TGCGCCAGCGGCTTGGGGGTGGGCTACGAGCAGTACTTC
TRBV7-2	TRBJ2-7	-	once	CASSPRGGGISYEQYF	TGTGCCAGCTCACCGAGGGGAGGCGGGATTTCCTACGAGCAGTACTTC
TRBV11-2	TRBJ2-1	TRBD2	many	CASSLNLGTRDNEQFF	TGTGCCAGCAGCTTAAACCTAGGGACTAGAGACAATGAGCAGTTCTTC
TRBV12-3/TRBV12-4	TRBJ1-1	-	-	CASSFWGGTEAFF	TGTGCCAGCAGTTTTTGGGGGGGGACTGAAGCTTTCTTT
TRBV4-1	TRBJ2-7	-	-	CASSQDVEQGSYEQYF	TGCGCCAGCAGCCAAGATGTAGAACAGGGATCCTACGAGCAGTACTTC
TRBV6-2/TRBV6-3	TRBJ1-5	-	-	CASSYRRQLNQPQHF	TGTGCCAGCAGTTATCGAAGACAGCTTAATCAGCCCCAGCATTTT
TRBV20-1	TRBJ2-4	TRBD1	-	CSARRGTGVKNIQYF	TGCAGTGCTAGGAGGGGGACAGGGGTTAAAAACATTCAGTACTTC
TRBV5-6	TRBJ2-7	-	few	CASSHGPLLRVEQYF	TGTGCCAGCAGCCACGGTCCCCTGTTACGGGTCGAGCAGTACTTC
TRBV20-1	TRBJ2-5	-	many	CSASQQYPQETQYF	TGCAGTGCTAGCCAGCAATACCCACAAGAGACCCAGTACTTC